The rows below give T cell receptor beta chains drawn from one sample of a study of T cell responses to AZD1222 COVID-19 vaccine. The data were produced by immunoSEQ multiplex PCR, yet TCRdb's version contains in-frame clones alone and is incomplete. The sample shows around 190,000 clones, about 91% of them seen only once. Here the sequenced sample was peripheral blood, taken 28 days after the second AZD1222 dose. These receptors came from an adult who received the AZD1222 COVID-19 vaccine. Each CDR3 is given without its conserved first and last residue. Some rows have no size entry. The others give once, few or many, or a class for an expanded clone.

CDR3	V	J	size
ASSLTRGYT	TRBV7-9	TRBJ1-2	.
ASTLNGAVGTGELF	TRBV7-3	TRBJ2-2	few
ASSLQTRQGGYGYT	TRBV5-6	TRBJ1-2	.
ASSQQGLEAF	TRBV7-9	TRBJ1-1	.
ASSLGQADYGYT	TRBV5-4	TRBJ1-2	.
ASSLDYGNTGELF	TRBV7-7	TRBJ2-2	.
AWSVNTDTEAF	TRBV30	TRBJ1-1	.
ASSPKTGIGYT	TRBV18	TRBJ1-2	.
ASSDGYNQPQH	TRBV12-3/TRBV12-4	TRBJ1-5	.
ASGTGLHGYT	TRBV7-3	TRBJ1-2	.
ASSYPTGELF	TRBV11-3	TRBJ2-2	.
ASSLRGDEAF	TRBV5-1	TRBJ1-1	.
ASSLETLPGTEQTEAF	TRBV28	TRBJ1-1	few
ASSLDRIVFYEQY	TRBV7-2	TRBJ2-7	.
ASSPGTGMDKEKLF	TRBV5-4	TRBJ1-4	.
ASSIATDRGYT	TRBV19	TRBJ1-2	.
ASSTLAGGNTGELF	TRBV6-2/TRBV6-3	TRBJ2-2	.
ASSGGAGNTIY	TRBV9	TRBJ1-3	.
ASSPIITPVGDGYT	TRBV7-9	TRBJ1-2	once
ASSETGFNQPQH	TRBV2	TRBJ1-5	.
ASSQPTGGEYGYT	TRBV4-1	TRBJ1-2	few
ALSSGALDTQY	TRBV30	TRBJ2-3	.
ASSVVLGSHNSPLH	TRBV6-1	TRBJ1-6	.
ASSTGSLDQPQH	TRBV28	TRBJ1-5	.
ASSYSPRDTQY	TRBV6-6	TRBJ2-3	.
ASSVRGTDYGYT	TRBV9	TRBJ1-2	.
ASSLGGAQTEAF	TRBV27	TRBJ1-1	.
ASSPPTGVKNEQY	TRBV7-9	TRBJ2-7	.
ASTSTSGVEQY	TRBV6-5	TRBJ2-7	many